A selection of T cell receptor beta chains follows, all from one sample in a study of blood T cell repertoires in COVID-19. Sequencing used immunoSEQ multiplex PCR; TCRdb keeps in-frame clones, though not all of them. The profile shows about 230,000 clones, roughly 91% of them singletons. Specimen: PBMCs or T cells enriched from blood (not recorded which). The receptors originated from a woman aged 25 to 39 with acute COVID-19. CDR3s include the opening cysteine and the closing phenylalanine or tryptophan. The D gene is left open where the match is weak. The size entry is marked missing in some rows and otherwise reads once, few, many or a size class.

v_call: TRBV6-2/TRBV6-3; j_call: TRBJ2-7; clone_size: -; d_call: TRBD1; cdr3_aa: CASSPIGQGYRYEQYF; cdr3_nt: TGTGCCAGCAGTCCCATCGGACAGGGTTATCGCTACGAGCAGTACTTC
v_call: TRBV5-1; j_call: TRBJ2-7; clone_size: -; d_call: -; cdr3_aa: CASSLSDTLTYEQYF; cdr3_nt: TGCGCCAGCAGCTTGTCTGACACGCTAACCTACGAGCAGTACTTC
v_call: TRBV5-6; j_call: TRBJ2-7; clone_size: -; d_call: -; cdr3_aa: CASSLGAGRYEQYF; cdr3_nt: TGTGCCAGCAGCTTAGGCGCAGGGAGGTACGAGCAGTACTTC
v_call: TRBV7-9; j_call: TRBJ1-4; clone_size: once; d_call: -; cdr3_aa: CASSPTTGFNEKLFF; cdr3_nt: TGTGCCAGCAGCCCTACGACAGGTTTTAATGAAAAACTGTTTTTT
v_call: TRBV4-1; j_call: TRBJ1-1; clone_size: few; d_call: TRBD1; cdr3_aa: CASSQQGVGSEAFF; cdr3_nt: TGCGCCAGCAGCCAACAGGGGGTGGGTTCTGAAGCTTTCTTT
v_call: TRBV6-2/TRBV6-3; j_call: TRBJ1-1; clone_size: -; d_call: -; cdr3_aa: CASSYGGQSPNTEAFF; cdr3_nt: TGTGCCAGCAGTTACGGGGGACAAAGCCCGAACACTGAAGCTTTCTTT
v_call: TRBV19; j_call: TRBJ2-7; clone_size: -; d_call: -; cdr3_aa: CASKLRPLRDYEQYF; cdr3_nt: TGTGCCAGTAAACTGAGACCTCTGAGGGACTACGAGCAGTACTTC
v_call: TRBV7-2; j_call: TRBJ1-5; clone_size: -; d_call: -; cdr3_aa: CASSLGGVYQPQHF; cdr3_nt: TGTGCCAGCAGCTTAGGCGGGGTATATCAGCCCCAGCATTTT
v_call: TRBV9; j_call: TRBJ2-3; clone_size: -; d_call: TRBD1; cdr3_aa: CASSVDRARGTDTQYF; cdr3_nt: TGTGCCAGCAGCGTGGACAGGGCGCGGGGCACAGATACGCAGTATTTT
v_call: TRBV5-1; j_call: TRBJ1-3; clone_size: -; d_call: -; cdr3_aa: CASSLVAGPSGNTIYF; cdr3_nt: TGCGCCAGCAGCTTGGTGGCTGGGCCCTCTGGAAACACCATATATTTT
v_call: TRBV19; j_call: TRBJ1-1; clone_size: -; d_call: TRBD1; cdr3_aa: CASSITGGNTEAFF; cdr3_nt: TGTGCCAGTAGTATCACAGGGGGTAACACTGAAGCTTTCTTT
v_call: TRBV28; j_call: TRBJ1-5; clone_size: -; d_call: -; cdr3_aa: CASRSPSGPQHF; cdr3_nt: TGTGCCAGCAGGTCACCGAGCGGGCCCCAGCATTTT
v_call: TRBV28; j_call: TRBJ2-1; clone_size: -; d_call: TRBD2; cdr3_aa: CASSSGGENYNEQFF; cdr3_nt: TGTGCCTCCTCGAGCGGGGGGGAAAACTACAATGAGCAGTTCTTC
v_call: TRBV10-3; j_call: TRBJ1-5; clone_size: -; d_call: TRBD1; cdr3_aa: CAISSTLDRGTDQPQHF; cdr3_nt: TGTGCCATCAGTAGTACCCTGGACAGGGGAACGGACCAGCCCCAGCATTTT